This TCR beta chain is drawn from a study of identical twins. The CDR3 runs 16 residues. J lost 4 bases, V lost 1 base, and 3 bases had no gene match. All donors were healthy, and all were Caucasian. The cDNA had a unique molecular identifier and a template-switch universal primer site. A single record per CDR3 protein comes from TCRdb applying MiXCR to the 5' RACE reads. The table shows about 530,000 distinct CDR3 sequences, with 20% to 25% occurring only once. The data also belong to a second study, concerning yellow fever vaccine responses in identical twins.

The chain is built from TRBV12-3 or TRBV12-4 and TRBJ2-1; the match to TRBD1 covers 11 bases. This receptor was identified in a woman aged 18-29 years in good health. The sequencing input was CD4+ T cells sorted from blood. CDR3 coding DNA: TGTGCCAGCAGTTTAGGAGGACAGGGGGCTTACAATGAGCAGTTCTTC. This encodes CASSLGGQGAYNEQFF.